Listed here are 28 T cell receptor beta chains from one sample, sequenced in a study of blood T cell repertoires in COVID-19. Here immunoSEQ multiplex PCR was the method, and the copy in TCRdb shows in-frame clones only, minus some. The sample lists around 270,000 clones; 84% were seen once. The specimen sequenced was peripheral blood. The origin of the receptors is a woman aged 40 to 55 who had recovered from COVID-19.

The chain has TRBV3-1 (or the pseudogene TRBV3-2) and TRBJ2-7; TRBD2 is a possible D gene (6 bases). CDR3 length equals 16 residues. The germline V gene has CDR1 LGHDT and CDR2 YNNKEL (reference sequence). The ends were cut back, 0 bases at V and 2 bases at J, with 14 bases in the middle. CDR3 nucleotide sequence: TGTGCCAGCAGCCAAGATCGGAGGGGACCCCCCTACGAGCAGTACTTC. Residues: CASSQDRRGPPYEQYF.

CDR3 sequence (DNA): TGTGCCAGCAGCTATGGAGGGGGGGGCACAGATACGCAGTATTTT. As protein: CASSYGGGGTDTQYF. The chain recombines TRBV7-9 with TRBJ2-3; a weak D match, TRBD2 (7 bases). V lost 4 bases to trimming and J lost 1 base, with 12 bases between them. Per the germline V gene, CDR1 is SEHNR and CDR2 is FQNEAQ (reference sequence). The CDR3 consists of 15 residues.

The chain recombines TRBV29-1 with TRBJ1-2, with D tentatively TRBD1 (5 bases). The V gene's germline CDR1 is SQVTM and CDR2 ANQGSEA. CDR3 length: 10 residues. Trimming took 7 bases from V and 8 from J, leaving 11 bases between them. CDR3 sequence (DNA): TGCAGCGGCGGGACGGAGGGCTACACCTTC. Protein product: CSGGTEGYTF.

This clone was recorded once. This chain uses TRBV5-1 with TRBJ2-5, with 8 positions matching TRBD2. The ends lost 4 bases at V and 3 bases at J; junction bases unmatched: 5. This CDR3 spans 14 amino acids. CDR1 is SGHRS, CDR2 YFSETQ, per germline. CDR3 DNA sequence: TGCGCCAGCAGCCCCGCCGGGGGGGAAGAGACCCAGTACTTC. This encodes CASSPAGGEETQYF.

The V gene is TRBV10-3, the J gene TRBJ2-1; D is possibly TRBD2 (6 bases). Per germline, CDR1 ENHRY and CDR2 SYGVKD. Trimming took off 6 bases at V and 13 bases at J, with 19 bases between the two ends. The CDR3 covers 13 residues. As DNA, the CDR3 is TGTGCCATCAGCAGCCGGGACTTTTCCGTACAGTTCTTC. Amino acids: CAISSRDFSVQFF.

The chain carries TRBV28 and TRBJ2-1; TRBD2 matches at 10 bases. The CDR3 spans 16 residues. Looked up from germline, CDR1 is MDHEN and CDR2 is SYDVKM. V gave up 6 bases and J gave up 1 base; unmatched junction bases: 6. DNA of the CDR3: TGTGCCAGCAGCTCTAGCGGGGGTCCTTCCTACAATGAGCAGTTCTTC. Its translation: CASSSSGGPSYNEQFF.

This chain joins TRBV5-6 and TRBJ1-2; D not resolved. The length of the CDR3 is 14 residues. Germline V gene sequence: CDR1 SGHDT, CDR2 YYEEEE. The ends were cut back, 0 bases at V and 4 bases at J, with 10 bases in the middle. The CDR3 DNA reads as TGTGCCAGCAGCTTGGACAGAAGAAGCTATGGCTACACCTTC. Translation: CASSLDRRSYGYTF.

The chain joins TRBV7-2 to TRBJ2-5; 8 bases agree with TRBD1. The CDR3 is made up of 13 amino acids. Germline V lookup: CDR1 SGHTA, CDR2 FQGNSA. Trimming removed 5 bases from V and 3 bases from J; junction bases left unmatched: 2. CDR3 sequence reads: CASSMDREETQYF. CDR3 DNA: TGTGCCAGCAGCATGGACAGGGAAGAGACCCAGTACTTC.

The chain couples TRBV14 to TRBJ1-6; 11 bases fit TRBD1. Germline V gene lookup returns CDR1 SGHDN and CDR2 FVKESK. The V gene end was trimmed by 4 bases and the J gene end by 10 bases; junction bases not matched to a gene: 3. The CDR3 loop spans 14 amino acids. The CDR3 nucleotides are TGTGCCAGCAGCCGGGACAGGGGGGACTCACCCCTCCACTTT. Translating gives CASSRDRGDSPLHF.

CDR3 residues: CAWRSAGGPLKFTGELFF. The DNA of the CDR3 is TGTGCCTGGAGAAGTGCGGGGGGGCCTCTAAAGTTCACCGGGGAGCTGTTTTTT. This chain connects TRBV30 to TRBJ2-2, with TRBD2 matching 9 bases. Germline V lookup: CDR1 GTSNPN, CDR2 SVGIG (reference sequence). This CDR3 has 18 residues. Trimming at V came to 3 bases and at J to 4 bases, leaving 15 bases not matched to a gene.

The rearrangement joins TRBV7-9 to TRBJ1-1, with a weak D call TRBD1 (5 bases). This CDR3 contains 16 residues. The V and J ends lost 1 base and 3 bases respectively, with 15 bases between them. Germline lookup yields CDR1 SEHNR and CDR2 FQNEAQ (reference sequence). In DNA, the CDR3 is TGTGCCAGCAGCTTAGGGGAGGGACCTTTTTACACTGAAGCTTTCTTT. Its protein is CASSLGEGPFYTEAFF.

This sequence joins TRBV29-1 and TRBJ1-1; 7 bases are shared with TRBD1. Germline lookup yields CDR1 SQVTM and CDR2 ANQGSEA. The J segment lost 4 bases and the V segment lost 5 bases, leaving 7 bases of the junction unmatched. The CDR3 spans 13 residues. The DNA of the CDR3 is TGCAGCGTTTCCGGACAGGTTATCACTGAAGCTTTCTTT. Protein product: CSVSGQVITEAFF.

This chain connects TRBV7-3 to TRBJ1-1; possible D gene TRBD1, 5 bases. Germline V CDR1 and CDR2: SGHTA, FQGTGA. Trimming cost V 5 bases and J 1 base, with 8 bases left between them. This CDR3 region has 13 residues. CDR3 nucleotide sequence: TGTGCCAGCAGCAGGGGTCCGAACACTGAAGCTTTCTTT. The encoded protein is CASSRGPNTEAFF.

The chain uses TRBV3-1 (or the pseudogene TRBV3-2) and TRBJ1-1; 7 nucleotides agree with TRBD1. From germline, CDR1 is LGHDT and CDR2 YNNKEL (reference sequence). The CDR3 covers 16 residues. Trimming took 3 bases from V and 2 from J; bases not matched to a gene: 9. The CDR3 spells CASSQRDRLLNTEAFF. The CDR3, as DNA: TGTGCCAGCAGCCAGAGGGACAGACTACTTAACACTGAAGCTTTCTTT.

This chain links TRBV3-1 (or the pseudogene TRBV3-2) with TRBJ2-7, with a possible D match to TRBD1 (6 bases). The V gene's germline CDR1 is LGHDT and CDR2 YNNKEL (reference sequence). This CDR3 is built from 14 residues. V dropped 3 bases and J dropped 3 bases, with 12 bases sitting between them. CDR3 region: CASSHWDTNYEQYF. In DNA form, the CDR3 reads TGTGCCAGCAGCCACTGGGACACGAACTACGAGCAGTACTTC.

The V call is TRBV7-3, the J call TRBJ1-6; TRBD1 matches at 7 bases. The germline V gene has CDR1 SGHTA and CDR2 FQGTGA. CDR3 length: 14 residues. V shed 6 bases and J 7 bases; nucleotides not matched to a gene: 6. The chain's CDR3 is CASSLGTENSPLHF. The CDR3 DNA is TGTGCCAGCAGTCTCGGGACAGAGAATTCACCCCTCCACTTT.

The CDR3 protein is CASSRGRQETQYF. The CDR3 DNA reads TGTGCCAGTAGTAGGGGGCGCCAAGAGACCCAGTACTTC. The V call is TRBV19, the J call TRBJ2-5; D possibly corresponds to TRBD1 (6 bases). V was cut by 4 bases and J by 1 base, with 7 bases left in between. The V gene's germline CDR1 is LNHDA and CDR2 SQIVND (reference sequence). The CDR3 runs to 13 residues.

This clone appeared once. The chain links TRBV5-1 to TRBJ2-7, with 11 bases that match TRBD2. Per the germline V gene, CDR1 is SGHRS and CDR2 is YFSETQ. V lost 4 bases to trimming and J lost 7 bases; unmatched junction nucleotides: 10. This CDR3 is built from 15 residues. The CDR3 nucleotides read TGCGCCAGCAGCCCGATAGCGGGGGGGCCTCGGGAGCAGTACTTC. It specifies CASSPIAGGPREQYF.

The V call is TRBV7-9, the J call TRBJ2-5; 7 positions match TRBD2. The CDR3 spans 16 residues. After removal of 1 base from V and 3 bases from J, the junction contained 8 bases not matched to a gene. Germline V gene data show CDR1 as SEHNR and CDR2 as FQNEAQ (reference sequence). The CDR3 coding sequence is TGTGCCAGCAGCTTAGGTGGGGGGGAACTTAAAGAGACCCAGTACTTC. It translates to CASSLGGGELKETQYF.

Here the CDR3 DNA reads TGCGCCAGCAGCTTGTGGGGCTCGGAAAAACTGTTTTTT. This encodes CASSLWGSEKLFF. The chain employs TRBV5-1 and TRBJ1-4; tentative D call: TRBD1 (5 bases). Germline CDR1 SGHRS, CDR2 YFSETQ. The CDR3 loop spans 13 amino acids. V dropped 1 base and J dropped 8 bases, with 9 bases sitting between them.

The chain recombines TRBV5-1 with TRBJ2-5; no definite D call. Trimming took off 1 base at V and 1 base at J, with 8 bases between the two ends. This CDR3 is built from 14 residues. Per germline, CDR1 SGHRS and CDR2 YFSETQ. Here the CDR3 reads CASSLMTPQETQYF. CDR3 sequence (DNA): TGCGCCAGCAGCTTGATGACACCCCAAGAGACCCAGTACTTC.

The genes are TRBV12-3 or TRBV12-4 and TRBJ1-3; D not resolved. The CDR3 runs to 12 residues. With 3 bases removed from V and 4 bases from J, the gap between germline ends came to 4 bases. The CDR3 sequence is CASSFQGNTIYF. The CDR3 DNA follows: TGTGCCAGCAGTTTCCAGGGAAACACCATATATTTT.

This clone was recorded only once. The rearrangement joins TRBV7-2 to TRBJ2-1; 8 nucleotides agree with TRBD2. Per germline, CDR1 SGHTA and CDR2 FQGNSA. The CDR3 is made up of 15 amino acids. Trimming took 6 bases from V and 6 from J; bases not matched to a gene: 10. CDR3 sequence: CASRHGGAGVNEQFF. The CDR3 DNA reads TGTGCCAGCAGGCACGGGGGGGCCGGGGTCAATGAGCAGTTCTTC. Drawing the rest from reference TRBV7-2 and TRBJ2-1, the complete variable domain is GAGVSQSPSNKVTEKGKDVELRCDPISGHTALYWYRQSLGQGLEFLIYFQGNSAPDKSGLPSDRFSAERTGGSVSTLTIQRTQQEDSAVYLCASRHGGAGVNEQFFGPGTRLTVL.

The chain is built from TRBV5-6 and TRBJ2-7, with a tentative D call TRBD1 (6 bases). Trimming stripped 4 bases from V and 0 bases from J, with 14 bases between. Germline V gene data show CDR1 as SGHDT and CDR2 as YYEEEE. There are 15 residues in the CDR3. As DNA, the CDR3 is TGTGCCAGCAGCCCGGACAGTTCCAGCTCCTACGAGCAGTACTTC. As protein: CASSPDSSSSYEQYF.

The rearrangement uses TRBV24-1 and TRBJ2-1; 14 bases map to TRBD2. Germline V lookup: CDR1 KGHDR, CDR2 SFDVKD. CDR3 length equals 16 residues. J was trimmed by 5 bases and V by 4 bases; bases with no gene match: 3. The CDR3: CATSDPGLAGDNEQFF. In nucleotides, the CDR3 is TGTGCCACCAGTGACCCGGGACTAGCGGGGGACAATGAGCAGTTCTTC.

The V gene is TRBV28, the J gene TRBJ1-2; TRBD1 might be the D (6 bases). The CDR3 covers 13 residues. Germline V lookup: CDR1 MDHEN, CDR2 SYDVKM. With 4 bases removed from V and 8 bases from J, the gap between germline ends came to 14 bases. This chain's CDR3 is CASSSGHFLGYTF. The CDR3 DNA is TGTGCCAGCAGTTCGGGACATTTTTTGGGCTACACCTTC.

V is TRBV15 and J is TRBJ1-4; D may be TRBD1 (5 bases). This CDR3 is built from 16 residues. V was shortened by 2 bases and J by 0 bases, with 10 bases between the two germline ends. Per germline, CDR1 LNHNV and CDR2 YYDKDF (reference sequence). The CDR3 protein is CATSRTTGPTNEKLFF. The CDR3, as DNA: TGTGCCACCAGCAGAACTACAGGACCAACTAATGAAAAACTGTTTTTT.

The CDR3 nucleotides read TGCGCCAGCAGCCCCCCTACGGGGGCAACTAATGAAAAACTGTTTTTT. As protein: CASSPPTGATNEKLFF. The V call is TRBV5-1, the J call TRBJ1-4; a possible D gene is TRBD1 (5 bases). Trimming took off 4 bases at V and 0 bases at J, with 13 bases between the two ends. The CDR3 consists of 16 residues. Germline CDR1 and CDR2: SGHRS and YFSETQ. The full variable domain, its missing parts supplied by reference TRBV5-1 and TRBJ1-4, is KAGVTQTPRYLIKTRGQQVTLSCSPISGHRSVSWYQQTPGQGLQFLFEYFSETQRNKGNFPGRFSGRQFSNSRSEMNVSTLELGDSALYLCASSPPTGATNEKLFFGSGTQLSVL.